This T cell receptor beta chain was obtained from a study of blood T cells in healthy people across ages. Sample-barcoded 5' priming and a J-beta primer mix drove a second PCR of roughly 6 to 12 cycles. MiXCR was run by TCRdb on the 5' RACE reads, yielding one entry per CDR3 protein. In the table there are 1.5 million to 2 million distinct CDR3 sequences, around half of which are singletons. Trimming shortened V by 4 bases and J by 9 bases, and 16 bases separated the two germline ends. This CDR3 spans 14 amino acids. Germline-derived CDR1 and CDR2 are SGHTA and FQGNSA. The V gene is TRBV7-2, the J gene TRBJ2-1; the D gene could be TRBD1 or TRBD2 (6 bases each). Sequenced: blood. The clonotype was recovered from a woman aged 40-49 years in good health. The CDR3 coding sequence is TGTGCCAGCAGCTCTTTAATGGGGGGCGGTGAGCAGTTCTTC. Protein sequence: CASSSLMGGGEQFF.